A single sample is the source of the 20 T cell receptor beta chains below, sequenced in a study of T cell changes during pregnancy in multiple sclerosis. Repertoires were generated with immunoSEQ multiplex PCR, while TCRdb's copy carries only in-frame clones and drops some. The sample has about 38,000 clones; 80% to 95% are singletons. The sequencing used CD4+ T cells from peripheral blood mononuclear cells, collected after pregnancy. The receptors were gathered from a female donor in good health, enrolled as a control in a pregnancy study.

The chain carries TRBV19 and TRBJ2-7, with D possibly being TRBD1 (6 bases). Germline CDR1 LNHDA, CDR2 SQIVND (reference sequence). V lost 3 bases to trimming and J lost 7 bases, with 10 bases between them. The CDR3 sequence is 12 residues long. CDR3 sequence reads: CASSIPDSEQYF. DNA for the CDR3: TGTGCCAGTAGTATCCCGGACAGTGAGCAGTACTTC. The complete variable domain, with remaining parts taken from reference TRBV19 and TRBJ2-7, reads DGGITQSPKYLFRKEGQNVTLSCEQNLNHDAMYWYRQDPGQGLRLIYYSQIVNDFQKGDIAEGYSVSREKKESFPLTVTSAQKNPTAFYLCASSIPDSEQYFGPGTRLTVT.

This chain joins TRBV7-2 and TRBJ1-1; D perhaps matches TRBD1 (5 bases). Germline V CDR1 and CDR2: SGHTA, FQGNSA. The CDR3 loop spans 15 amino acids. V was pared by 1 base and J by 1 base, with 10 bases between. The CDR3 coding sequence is TGTGCCAGCAGCTTAGATAGGGGTTGGAACACTGAAGCTTTCTTT. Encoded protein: CASSLDRGWNTEAFF.

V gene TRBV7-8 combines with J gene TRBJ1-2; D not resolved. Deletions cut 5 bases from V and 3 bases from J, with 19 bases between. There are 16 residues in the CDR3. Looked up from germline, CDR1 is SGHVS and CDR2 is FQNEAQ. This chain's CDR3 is CASSPREAGRYYGYTF. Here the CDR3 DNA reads TGTGCCAGCAGCCCCCGGGAGGCGGGGAGGTACTATGGCTACACCTTC.

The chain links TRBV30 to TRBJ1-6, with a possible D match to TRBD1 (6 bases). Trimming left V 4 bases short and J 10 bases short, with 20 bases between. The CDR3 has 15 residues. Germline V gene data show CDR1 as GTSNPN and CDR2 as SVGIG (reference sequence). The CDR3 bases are TGTGCCTGGACCCTTGGCCAGGGGCTAGGCTCACCCCTCCACTTT. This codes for CAWTLGQGLGSPLHF.

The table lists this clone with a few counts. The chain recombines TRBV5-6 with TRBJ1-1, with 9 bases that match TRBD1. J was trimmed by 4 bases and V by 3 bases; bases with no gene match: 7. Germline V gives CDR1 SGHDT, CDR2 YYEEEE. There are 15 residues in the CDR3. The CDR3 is CASSSTKQGATEAFF. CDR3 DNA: TGTGCCAGCAGCTCAACAAAACAGGGGGCCACTGAAGCTTTCTTT.

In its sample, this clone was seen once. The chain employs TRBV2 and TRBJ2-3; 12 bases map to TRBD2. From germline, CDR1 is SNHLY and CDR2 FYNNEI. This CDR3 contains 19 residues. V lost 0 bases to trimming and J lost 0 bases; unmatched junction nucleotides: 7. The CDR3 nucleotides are TGTGCCAGCAGTGAAGCGGTCCTAGCGGGGGGGCAGAGCACAGATACGCAGTATTTT. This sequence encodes CASSEAVLAGGQSTDTQYF.

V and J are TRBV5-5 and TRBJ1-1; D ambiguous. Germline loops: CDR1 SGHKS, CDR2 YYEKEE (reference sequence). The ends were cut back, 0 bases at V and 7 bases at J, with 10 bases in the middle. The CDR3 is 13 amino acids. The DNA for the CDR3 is TGTGCCAGCAGCTTGGGCCTAGGCCGTGAAGCTTTCTTT. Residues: CASSLGLGREAFF.

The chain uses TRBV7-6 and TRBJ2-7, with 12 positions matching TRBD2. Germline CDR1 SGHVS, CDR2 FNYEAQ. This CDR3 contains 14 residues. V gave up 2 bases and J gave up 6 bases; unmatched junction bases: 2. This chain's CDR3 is CASSLLAGGSEQYF. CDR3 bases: TGTGCCAGCAGCTTACTAGCGGGAGGGTCCGAGCAGTACTTC.

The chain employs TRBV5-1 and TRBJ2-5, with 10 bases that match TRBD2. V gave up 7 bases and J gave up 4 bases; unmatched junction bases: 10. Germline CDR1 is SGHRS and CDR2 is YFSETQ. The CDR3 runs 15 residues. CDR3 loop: CASGPLERGGETQYF. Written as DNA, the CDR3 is TGCGCCAGCGGCCCCTTAGAGCGGGGGGGAGAGACCCAGTACTTC. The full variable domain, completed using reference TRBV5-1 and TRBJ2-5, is KAGVTQTPRYLIKTRGQQVTLSCSPISGHRSVSWYQQTPGQGLQFLFEYFSETQRNKGNFPGRFSGRQFSNSRSEMNVSTLELGDSALYLCASGPLERGGETQYFGPGTRLLVL.

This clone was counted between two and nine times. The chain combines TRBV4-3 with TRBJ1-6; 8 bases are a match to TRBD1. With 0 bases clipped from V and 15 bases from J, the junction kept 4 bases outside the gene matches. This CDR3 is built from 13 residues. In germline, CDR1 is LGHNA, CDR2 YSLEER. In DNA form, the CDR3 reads TGCGCCAGCAGCCAAGAGGGGGACAGGTTCCTCCACTTT. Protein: CASSQEGDRFLHF.

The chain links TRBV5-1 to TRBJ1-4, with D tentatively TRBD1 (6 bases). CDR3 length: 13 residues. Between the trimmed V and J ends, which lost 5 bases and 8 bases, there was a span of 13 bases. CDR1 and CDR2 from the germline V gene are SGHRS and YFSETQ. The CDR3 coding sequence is TGCGCCAGCAGTCAATTTCAGGGGGAAAAACTGTTTTTT. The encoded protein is CASSQFQGEKLFF.

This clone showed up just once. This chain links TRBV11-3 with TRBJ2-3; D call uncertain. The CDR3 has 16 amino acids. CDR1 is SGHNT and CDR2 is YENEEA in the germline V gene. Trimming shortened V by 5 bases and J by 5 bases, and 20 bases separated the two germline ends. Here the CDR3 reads CASSPAAGVLGDTQYF. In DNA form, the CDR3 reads TGTGCCAGCAGCCCCGCGGCCGGCGTCCTCGGAGATACGCAGTATTTT.

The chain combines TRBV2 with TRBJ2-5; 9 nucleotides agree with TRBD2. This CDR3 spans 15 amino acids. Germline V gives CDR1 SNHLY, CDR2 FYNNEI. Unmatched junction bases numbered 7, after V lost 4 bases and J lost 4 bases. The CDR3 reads CASSVVAGGSETQYF. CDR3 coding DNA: TGTGCCAGCAGTGTAGTTGCGGGGGGGTCAGAGACCCAGTACTTC.

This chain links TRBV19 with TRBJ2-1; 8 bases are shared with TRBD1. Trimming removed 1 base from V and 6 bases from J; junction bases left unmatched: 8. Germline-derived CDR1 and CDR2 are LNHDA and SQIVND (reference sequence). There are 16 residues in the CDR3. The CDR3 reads CASSIGVQQGANEQFF. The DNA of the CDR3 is TGTGCCAGTAGTATAGGGGTTCAGCAGGGGGCCAATGAGCAGTTCTTC.

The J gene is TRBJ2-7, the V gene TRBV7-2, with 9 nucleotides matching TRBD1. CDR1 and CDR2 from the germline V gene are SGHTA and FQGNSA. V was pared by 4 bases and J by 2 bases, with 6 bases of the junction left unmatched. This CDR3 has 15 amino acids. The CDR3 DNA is TGTGCCAGCAGCTCTGGGACAGGGTCGGCCTACGAGCAGTACTTC. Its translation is CASSSGTGSAYEQYF.

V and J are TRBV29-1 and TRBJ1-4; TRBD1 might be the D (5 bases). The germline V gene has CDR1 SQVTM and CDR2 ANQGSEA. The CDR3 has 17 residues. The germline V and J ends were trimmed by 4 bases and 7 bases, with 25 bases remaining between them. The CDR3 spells CSVVVGQGPRESEKLFF. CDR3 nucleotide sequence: TGCAGCGTTGTTGTAGGACAAGGGCCCCGAGAGAGTGAAAAACTGTTTTTT.

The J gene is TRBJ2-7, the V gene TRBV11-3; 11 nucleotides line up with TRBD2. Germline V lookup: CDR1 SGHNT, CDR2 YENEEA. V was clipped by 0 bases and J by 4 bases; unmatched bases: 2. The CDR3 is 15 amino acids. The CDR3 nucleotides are TGTGCCAGCAGCTTAGAGGGACTAGCGGAGTACGAGCAGTACTTC. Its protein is CASSLEGLAEYEQYF. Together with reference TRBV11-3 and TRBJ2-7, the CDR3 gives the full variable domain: EAGVVQSPRYKIIEKKQPVAFWCNPISGHNTLYWYLQNLGQGPELLIRYENEEAVDDSQLPKDRFSAERLKGVDSTLKIQPAELGDSAVYLCASSLEGLAEYEQYFGPGTRLTVT.

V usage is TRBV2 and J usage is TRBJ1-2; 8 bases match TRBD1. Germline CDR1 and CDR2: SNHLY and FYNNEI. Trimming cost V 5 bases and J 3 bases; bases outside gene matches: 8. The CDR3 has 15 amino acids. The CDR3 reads CASSTDRVGYYGYTF. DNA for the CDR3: TGTGCCAGCAGTACGGACAGGGTAGGGTACTATGGCTACACCTTC.

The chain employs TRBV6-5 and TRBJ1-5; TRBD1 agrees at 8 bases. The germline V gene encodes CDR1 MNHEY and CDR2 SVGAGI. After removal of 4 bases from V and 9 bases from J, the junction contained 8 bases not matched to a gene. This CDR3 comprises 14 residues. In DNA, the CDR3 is TGTGCCAGCAGTTCTCGGACAGGGAATAGGCCCCAGCATTTT. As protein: CASSSRTGNRPQHF.

As DNA, the CDR3 is TGTGCCACCAGACCTCCAGGGGCGGGCTATGGCTACACCTTC. Protein sequence: CATRPPGAGYGYTF. The chain links TRBV15 to TRBJ1-2; a weak D match, TRBD1 (6 bases). Trimming stripped 6 bases from V and 4 bases from J, with 15 bases between. Per the germline V gene, CDR1 is LNHNV and CDR2 is YYDKDF (reference sequence). The CDR3 loop spans 14 amino acids. The complete variable domain, with remaining parts taken from reference TRBV15 and TRBJ1-2, reads DAMVIQNPRYQVTQFGKPVTLSCSQTLNHNVMYWYQQKSSQAPKLLFHYYDKDFNNEADTPDNFQSRRPNTSFCFLDIRSPGLGDTAMYLCATRPPGAGYGYTFGSGTRLTVV.